This T cell receptor (beta chain) was observed in a study of cytomegalovirus exposure and HLA in healthy donors. 60 Vbeta and 13 Jbeta primers were used in PCR. Libraries were prepared by immunoSEQ multiplex PCR; TCRdb keeps only in-frame clonotypes and omits some of them. The data hold 140,000 to 150,000 clones, with approximately 80% observed a single time. Remarks on this clone: The target antigen is unknown.

Regarding the study as a whole: TCR beta sequences reportedly predicted most subjects' HLA-A and HLA-B alleles accurately.

Deletions cut 5 bases from V and 6 bases from J, with 11 bases between. This CDR3 contains 13 residues. CDR1 and CDR2 from the germline V gene are SGHTA and FQGTGA. The source material was PBMCs. The source is a male donor in good health and CMV-seronegative. The chain recombines TRBV7-3 with TRBJ1-5; possibly TRBD1 for D (5 bases). CDR3 in amino acids: CASSPQGGQPQHF. CDR3 DNA sequence: TGTGCCAGCAGCCCTCAGGGAGGTCAGCCCCAGCATTTT.